One and the same sample provided the 11 T cell receptor beta chains below, sequenced in a study of T cells in Graves' hyperthyroidism and ophthalmopathy. TCR beta CDR3 regions were amplified from RNA. HTBI primers were the set used in a first-round RT-PCR of the TCR CDR3. One entry per CDR3 protein results from TCRdb running MiXCR on the multiplex PCR reads. The sample lists about 640,000 distinct CDR3 sequences; around 21% were seen once. The sample taken for sequencing was blood. The receptors here all came from a man aged 25-45 years with Graves' ophthalmopathy.

The chain combines TRBV9 with TRBJ1-4; TRBD1 matches 7 bases. This CDR3 spans 16 amino acids. CDR1 and CDR2 from the germline V gene are SGDLS and YYNGEE. V dropped 2 bases and J dropped 8; count of bases not matched to a gene: 12. CDR3 sequence reads: CASSVKATGPEEKLFF. CDR3 DNA sequence: TGTGCCAGCAGCGTCAAGGCGACAGGGCCGGAGGAAAAACTGTTTTTT.

This clonotype has a handful of counts. The chain is built from TRBV4-2 and TRBJ1-1; possibly TRBD1 for D (5 bases). Germline lookup yields CDR1 LGHNA and CDR2 YNFKEQ. Trimming removed 5 bases at V and 0 bases at J, with 16 bases between. This CDR3 contains 16 residues. This CDR3 is CASSLGLGLLNTEAFF. The CDR3 nucleotides read TGTGCCAGCAGCTTGGGGTTGGGACTCTTGAACACTGAAGCTTTCTTT.

At least ten counts were recorded for this clonotype. The genes are TRBV24-1 and TRBJ2-2; TRBD2 agrees at 13 bases. The CDR3 runs to 16 residues. Germline V lookup: CDR1 KGHDR, CDR2 SFDVKD. Germline trimming cut 7 bases from V and 6 bases from J; bases unmatched to any gene: 7. The CDR3 region has the DNA TGTGCCACCAGCCCTCCGGGACTAGCGGGATCCGGGGAGCTGTTTTTT. Its translation is CATSPPGLAGSGELFF.

This clonotype was seen many times. The chain has TRBV5-1 and TRBJ2-4; 7 bases agree with TRBD1. Germline V gene lookup returns CDR1 SGHRS and CDR2 YFSETQ. The CDR3 is 14 residues long. The V and J ends lost 3 bases and 6 bases, in that order; junction bases with no gene match: 6. DNA of the CDR3: TGCGCCAGCAGCTCCGGGGACAGTCCAAACATTCAGTACTTC. Translating gives CASSSGDSPNIQYF. Supplemented by reference TRBV5-1 and TRBJ2-4, the full variable domain reads KAGVTQTPRYLIKTRGQQVTLSCSPISGHRSVSWYQQTPGQGLQFLFEYFSETQRNKGNFPGRFSGRQFSNSRSEMNVSTLELGDSALYLCASSSGDSPNIQYFGAGTRLSVL.

This clonotype was seen a few times. The junction shows a germline mismatch at one end, possibly a read error. The chain carries TRBV7-7 and TRBJ2-3, with a possible D match to TRBD1 (6 bases). The CDR3 sequence is 15 residues long. Per the germline V gene, CDR1 is SSHAT and CDR2 is FNYEAQ (reference sequence). The CDR3: CASSPSGHGSDTQYF. The DNA for the CDR3 is TGTGCTAGCAGCCCTTCGGGACATGGATCAGATACGCAGTATTTT.

The chain employs TRBV20-1 and TRBJ2-1; TRBD2 is a possible D gene (7 bases). This CDR3 region has 16 residues. V was cut by 1 base and J by 6 bases, with 19 bases left in between. Germline assignment: CDR1 DFQATT and CDR2 SNEGSKA (reference sequence). CDR3 coding DNA: TGCAGTGCTAGAGGAGAGAGGGGGGGGCTAGGCAATGAGCAGTTCTTC. It translates to CSARGERGGLGNEQFF.

This clonotype was detected a few times. The chain employs TRBV6-1 and TRBJ1-2, with a possible D match to TRBD1 (6 bases). This CDR3 comprises 16 residues. The germline V and J ends were trimmed by 7 bases and 1 base, with 19 bases remaining between them. Germline V gene data show CDR1 as MNHNS and CDR2 as SASEGT. The CDR3 protein is CASTNNPWTVNYGYTF. The DNA for the CDR3 is TGTGCCAGCACCAACAACCCGTGGACAGTTAACTATGGCTACACCTTC.

This clonotype was seen many times. V and J are TRBV3-1 and TRBJ2-7; D unclear. The CDR3 sequence is 17 residues long. V gave up 0 bases and J gave up 1 base, with 16 bases separating them. Germline CDR1 LGHDT, CDR2 YNNKEL (reference sequence). CDR3 loop: CASSQEDWAARSYEQYF. In DNA, the CDR3 is TGTGCCAGCAGCCAAGAGGATTGGGCGGCAAGGTCCTACGAGCAGTACTTC.

This CDR3 is CASSLNPLGGHSYNEQFF. The CDR3 coding sequence is TGTGCCAGCAGTTTAAACCCCCTCGGGGGGCACTCCTACAATGAGCAGTTCTTC. The chain couples TRBV12-3 or TRBV12-4 to TRBJ2-1, with a possible D match to TRBD2 (7 bases). There are 18 residues in the CDR3. The V end was cut by 2 bases, the J end by 0 bases, with 17 bases between.

In its sample, this clonotype was seen many times. The chain couples TRBV20-1 to TRBJ2-7; a possible D gene is TRBD1 (6 bases). This CDR3 has 13 amino acids. Germline lookup yields CDR1 DFQATT and CDR2 SNEGSKA (reference sequence). The V end was cut by 7 bases, the J end by 2 bases, with 15 bases between. The CDR3 region is CSGTNRATYEQYF. The CDR3 DNA follows: TGCAGTGGGACAAACAGGGCAACCTACGAGCAGTACTTC.

This clonotype was counted ten times or more. This rearrangement joins TRBV6-1 to TRBJ2-3; D perhaps matches TRBD2 (6 bases). Trimming took off 1 base at V and 6 bases at J, with 11 bases between the two ends. Germline-derived CDR1 and CDR2 are MNHNS and SASEGT. This CDR3 contains 14 residues. In DNA form, the CDR3 reads TGTGCCAGCAGTGAAGAGGTTAGCGGTGATACGCAGTATTTT. The encoded protein is CASSEEVSGDTQYF.